This section outlines one TCR beta chain sequence together with its context. Its target is not known. PCR used 60 Vbeta primers and 13 Jbeta primers. Assay: immunoSEQ multiplex PCR; the TCRdb copy retains only in-frame clones and omits some. The sample contains 180,000 or so clones, roughly 85% of which appear only once. CDR1 and CDR2 (germline): KGHSH, LQKENI. Trimming took off 4 bases at V and 5 bases at J, with 31 bases between the two ends. The CDR3 length is 20 residues. The source of the sample is a study of cytomegalovirus exposure and HLA in healthy donors. Across the study: Roughly 92 million unique TCRs, all from HLA-typed donors, were included in an early release of the data. Study outcomes and limitations: Most sequenced TCRs were rare (though some public TCRs occurred in many donors).

The TCR comes from a man over 45 in good health and CMV-seropositive. The chain links TRBV18 to TRBJ2-3; D perhaps matches TRBD1 (7 bases). Sequenced input: PBMCs. Here the CDR3 DNA reads TGTGCCAGCTCACACCGGGCCTCCTACTTACAGGGGCAGGGAGGAGATACGCAGTATTTT. Translated, it gives CASSHRASYLQGQGGDTQYF.